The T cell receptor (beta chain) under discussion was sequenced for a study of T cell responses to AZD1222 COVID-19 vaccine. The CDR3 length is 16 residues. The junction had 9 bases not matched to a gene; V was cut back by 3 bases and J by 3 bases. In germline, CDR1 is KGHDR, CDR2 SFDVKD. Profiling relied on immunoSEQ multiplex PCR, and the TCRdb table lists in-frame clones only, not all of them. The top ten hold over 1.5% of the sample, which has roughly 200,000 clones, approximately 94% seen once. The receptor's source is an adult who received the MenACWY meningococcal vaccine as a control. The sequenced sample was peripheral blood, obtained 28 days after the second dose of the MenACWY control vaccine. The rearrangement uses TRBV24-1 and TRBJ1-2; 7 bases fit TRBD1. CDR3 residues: CATSDPRGQGDYGYTF. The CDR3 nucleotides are TGTGCCACCAGTGATCCCCGGGGGCAGGGGGACTATGGCTACACCTTC.